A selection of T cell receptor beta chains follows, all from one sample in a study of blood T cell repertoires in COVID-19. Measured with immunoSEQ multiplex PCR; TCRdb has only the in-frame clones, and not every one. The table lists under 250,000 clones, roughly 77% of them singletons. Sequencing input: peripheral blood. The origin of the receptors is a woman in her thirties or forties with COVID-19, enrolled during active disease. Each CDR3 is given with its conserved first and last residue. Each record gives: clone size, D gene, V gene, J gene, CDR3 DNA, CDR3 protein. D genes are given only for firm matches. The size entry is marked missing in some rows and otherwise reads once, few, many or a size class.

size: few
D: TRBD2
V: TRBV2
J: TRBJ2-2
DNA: TGTGCCAGCAATGTAGCGGGAGGGACCGGGGAGCTGTTTTTT
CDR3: CASNVAGGTGELFF

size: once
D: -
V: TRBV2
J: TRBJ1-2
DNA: TGTGCCAGCAGTGATCTGGTAGGAGTCGGCTACACCTTC
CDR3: CASSDLVGVGYTF

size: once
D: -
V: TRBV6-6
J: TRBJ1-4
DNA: TGTGCCAGCAGTTACGTTTACGGAACTAATGAAAAACTGTTTTTT
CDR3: CASSYVYGTNEKLFF

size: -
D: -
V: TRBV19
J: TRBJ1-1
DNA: TGTGCCTCAGCGGGGGATTACACTGAAGCTTTCTTT
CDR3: CASAGDYTEAFF

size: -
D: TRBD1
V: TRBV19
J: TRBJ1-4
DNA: TGTGCCAGTAGTGCAGAGACAGGGGGCGCATATGAAAAACTGTTTTTT
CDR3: CASSAETGGAYEKLFF

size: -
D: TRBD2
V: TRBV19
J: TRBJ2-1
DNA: TGTGCCAGTAGTGCCACCCCGGGACTAGCGGGCATAAGCTCCTACAATGAGCAGTTCTTC
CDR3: CASSATPGLAGISSYNEQFF

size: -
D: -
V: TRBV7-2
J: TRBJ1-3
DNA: TGTGCCAGCAGCTCGTACTCTGGAAACACCATATATTTT
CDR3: CASSSYSGNTIYF

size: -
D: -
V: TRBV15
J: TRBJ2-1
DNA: TGTGCCACCAGAAGAGGTCCGGGAAGCTCCTACAATGAGCAGTTCTTC
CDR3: CATRRGPGSSYNEQFF

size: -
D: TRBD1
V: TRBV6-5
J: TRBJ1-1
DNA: TGTGCCAGCAGTTCCGGACAGGGGAGTTACACTGAAGCTTTCTTT
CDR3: CASSSGQGSYTEAFF

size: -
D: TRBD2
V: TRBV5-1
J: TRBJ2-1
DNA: TGCGCCAGCAGCTTGGCCTTTGCCACTAGCGATCATGAGCAGTTCTTC
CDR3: CASSLAFATSDHEQFF

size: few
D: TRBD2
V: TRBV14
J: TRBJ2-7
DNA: TGTGCCAGCAGCCCTCGGGGGGGGGAAGTCGAGCAGTACTTC
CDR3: CASSPRGGEVEQYF

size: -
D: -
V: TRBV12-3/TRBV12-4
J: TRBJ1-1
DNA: TGTGCCAGCAGTTATTCGTCGGAAGCTTTCTTT
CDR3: CASSYSSEAFF

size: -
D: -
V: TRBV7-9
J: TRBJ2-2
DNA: TGTGCCAGCAGCTTGACAGGCGACACCGGGGAGCTGTTTTTT
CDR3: CASSLTGDTGELFF

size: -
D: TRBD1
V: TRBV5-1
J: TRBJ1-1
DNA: TGCGCCAGCAGCTTGGATTACAGGGGGCGCAAGACTGAGCCCGCTCCGGGTGAAGCTTTCTTT
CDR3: CASSLDYRGRKTEPAPGEAFF

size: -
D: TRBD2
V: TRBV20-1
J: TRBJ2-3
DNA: TGCAGTGCTGGGAGGGGAGTGCAGTATTTT
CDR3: CSAGRGVQYF

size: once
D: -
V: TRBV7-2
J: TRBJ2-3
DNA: TGTGCCAGCAGCTTACGCGGGGGCGGAAGGTTCACAGATACGCAGTATTTT
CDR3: CASSLRGGGRFTDTQYF

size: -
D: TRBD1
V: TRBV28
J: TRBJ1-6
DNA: TGTGCCAGCACCGACCCGGGACAGGGAGGCGGTTCACCCCTCCACTTT
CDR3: CASTDPGQGGGSPLHF

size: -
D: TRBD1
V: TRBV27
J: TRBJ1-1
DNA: TGTGCCAGCAGCCAGAGACAGGGGTACACTGAAGCTTTCTTT
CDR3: CASSQRQGYTEAFF

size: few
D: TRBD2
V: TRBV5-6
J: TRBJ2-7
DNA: TGTGCCAGCAGTGATAGCGGGAGAACGGACGAGCAGTACTTC
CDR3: CASSDSGRTDEQYF

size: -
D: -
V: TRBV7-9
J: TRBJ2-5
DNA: TGTGCCAGCAGCTTCAGGGGAGGGAGGACCCAGTACTTC
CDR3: CASSFRGGRTQYF

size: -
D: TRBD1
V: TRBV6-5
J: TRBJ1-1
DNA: TGTGCCAGCAGGAAGACAGGGGCGAACACTGAAGCTTTCTTT
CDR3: CASRKTGANTEAFF

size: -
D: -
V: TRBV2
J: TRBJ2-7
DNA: TGTGCCAGCATATCGAGCGGTATTGCCTACGAGCAGTACTTC
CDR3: CASISSGIAYEQYF

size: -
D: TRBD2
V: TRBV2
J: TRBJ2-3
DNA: TGTGCCAGCAGTGAGAGGCGGAGACTAGCGGGGGCGTTAGGCACAGATACGCAGTATTTT
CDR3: CASSERRRLAGALGTDTQYF

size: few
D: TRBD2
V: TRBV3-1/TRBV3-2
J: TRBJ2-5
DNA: TGTGCCAGCAGGGTAGCGGGGGAGACCCAGTACTTC
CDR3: CASRVAGETQYF

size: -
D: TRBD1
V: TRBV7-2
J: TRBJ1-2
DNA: TGTGCCAGCAGCGTGGGACAGCAGGAGATCTATGGCTACACCTTC
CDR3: CASSVGQQEIYGYTF

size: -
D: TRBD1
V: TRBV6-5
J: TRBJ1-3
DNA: TGTGCCAGCAAGGGGGCACTCTCTGGAAACACCATATATTTT
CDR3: CASKGALSGNTIYF

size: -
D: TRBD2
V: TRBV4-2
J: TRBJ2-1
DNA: TGTGCCAGCAGCCAAGGTACTAGCGGGAGCGCCGGATACAATGAGCAGTTCTTC
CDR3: CASSQGTSGSAGYNEQFF

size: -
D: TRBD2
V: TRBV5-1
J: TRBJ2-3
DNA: TGCGCCAGCAGCTTGGGACTAGCGGGAGATACGCAGTATTTT
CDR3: CASSLGLAGDTQYF

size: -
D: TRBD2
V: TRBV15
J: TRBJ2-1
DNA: TGTGCCACCAGCGGACCCCCTTTTAGCGGGAGTAGCTACAATGAGCAGTTCTTC
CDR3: CATSGPPFSGSSYNEQFF

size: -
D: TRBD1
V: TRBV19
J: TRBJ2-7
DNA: TGTGCCAGCCTAGGATGGACAGGACTCTCCTACGAGCAGTACTTC
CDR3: CASLGWTGLSYEQYF

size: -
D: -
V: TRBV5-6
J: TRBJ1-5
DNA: TGTGCCAGCAGCTCGGGACATATTAGCAATCAGCCCCAGCATTTT
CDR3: CASSSGHISNQPQHF

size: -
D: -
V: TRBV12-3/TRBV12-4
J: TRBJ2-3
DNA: TGTGCCAGCACCCCGACTTCTATAGATACGCAGTATTTT
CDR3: CASTPTSIDTQYF

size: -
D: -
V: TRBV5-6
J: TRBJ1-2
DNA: TGTGCCAGCAGCTTGCGGGGAAACTATGGCTACACCTTC
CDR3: CASSLRGNYGYTF

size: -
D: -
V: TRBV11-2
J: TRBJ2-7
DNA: TGTGCCAGCAGCTTAGGAACAGGCGGAGCCTACGAGCAGTACTTC
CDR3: CASSLGTGGAYEQYF

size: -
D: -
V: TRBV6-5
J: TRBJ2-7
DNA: TGTGCCAGCTGGTTGAGCGGCCTCGCCTACGAGCAGTACTTC
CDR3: CASWLSGLAYEQYF

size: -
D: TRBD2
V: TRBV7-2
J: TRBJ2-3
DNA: TGTGCCAGCAGCCCTAGACTAGCGGGGGACACAGATACGCAGTATTTT
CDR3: CASSPRLAGDTDTQYF

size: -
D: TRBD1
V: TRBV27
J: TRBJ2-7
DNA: TGTGCCAGCATCCCGACAGGGGGTTTCTACGAGCAGTACTTC
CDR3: CASIPTGGFYEQYF

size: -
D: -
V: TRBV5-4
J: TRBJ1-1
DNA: TGTGCCAGCAGCTCGCAGGGGCCCAACACTGAAGCTTTCTTT
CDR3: CASSSQGPNTEAFF

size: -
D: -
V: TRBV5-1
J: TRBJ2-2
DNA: TGCGCCAGCACTCTCCAGACAGTATCCACCGGGGAGCTGTTTTTT
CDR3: CASTLQTVSTGELFF

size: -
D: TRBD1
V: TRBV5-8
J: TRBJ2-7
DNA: TGTGCCAGCAGCGTCCGGGACAGGGCAACCTACGAGCAGTACTTC
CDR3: CASSVRDRATYEQYF

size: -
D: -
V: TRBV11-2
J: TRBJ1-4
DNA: TGTGCCAGCAGCTTAGGGTCCGGGACACTGGATGAAAAACTGTTTTTT
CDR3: CASSLGSGTLDEKLFF

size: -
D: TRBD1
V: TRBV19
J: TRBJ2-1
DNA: TGTGCCAGTAGTATGGGGACAGGGGTGGTGAATGAGCAGTTCTTC
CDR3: CASSMGTGVVNEQFF

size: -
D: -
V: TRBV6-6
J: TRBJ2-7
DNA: TGTGCCAGCAGTTACACATCAGGGGCCGGTTACGAGCAGTACTTC
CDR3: CASSYTSGAGYEQYF

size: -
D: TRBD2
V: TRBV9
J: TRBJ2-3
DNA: TGTGCCAGCAGCGTAGGTCGGGGGGGCCAGTCAGATACGCAGTATTTT
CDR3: CASSVGRGGQSDTQYF

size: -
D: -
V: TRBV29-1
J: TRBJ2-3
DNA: TGCAGCGTCGAGGGGGGGAAATCTAGCACAGATACGCAGTATTTT
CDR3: CSVEGGKSSTDTQYF

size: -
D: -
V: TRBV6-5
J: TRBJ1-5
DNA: TGTGCCAGCAGTTACTCGGCGGGGAATCAGCCCCAGCATTTT
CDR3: CASSYSAGNQPQHF

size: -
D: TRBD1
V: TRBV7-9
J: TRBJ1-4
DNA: TGTGCCAGCAGCTTATCAGGGGGTGAAAAACTGTTTTTT
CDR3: CASSLSGGEKLFF

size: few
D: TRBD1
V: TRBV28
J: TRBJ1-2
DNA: TGTGCCAGCACCGTTAACAGGGGATTCTATGGCTACACCTTC
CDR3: CASTVNRGFYGYTF

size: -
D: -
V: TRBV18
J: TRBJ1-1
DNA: TGTGCCAGCTCACCCCGACAGGTAGAGAACACTGAAGCTTTCTTT
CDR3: CASSPRQVENTEAFF

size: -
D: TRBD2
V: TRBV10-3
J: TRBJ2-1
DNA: TGTGCCATCAGTGAGTCGGGACTAGCGGAAGACACCTACTACAATGAGCAGTTCTTC
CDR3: CAISESGLAEDTYYNEQFF

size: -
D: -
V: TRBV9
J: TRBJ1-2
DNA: TGTGCCAGCAGCGTAGGTCAGAGCGACTATGGCTACACCTTC
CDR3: CASSVGQSDYGYTF

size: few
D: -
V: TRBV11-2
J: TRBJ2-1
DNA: -
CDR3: CASSPDVGEGIF

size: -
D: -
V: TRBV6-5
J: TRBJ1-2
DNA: TGTGCCAGCAGTCACCTAGGTCGGGACTATGGCTACACCTTC
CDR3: CASSHLGRDYGYTF

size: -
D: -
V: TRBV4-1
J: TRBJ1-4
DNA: TGCGCCAGCAGCCAAGTAAGCAGGGTAGAAGGAAAACTGTTTTTT
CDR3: CASSQVSRVEGKLFF